The clone carrying this T cell receptor beta chain came up many times. The patients, who ranged from 18 to 65 in age, presented with newly diagnosed hyperthyroidism lasting under 2 months. Extraction of PBMCs used roughly 9.4 ml of fresh peripheral blood. TCR beta CDR3 regions were amplified from RNA transcripts. With the HTBI primer set, the TCR CDR3 went through a first round of RT-PCR. TCRdb redid the calling of the multiplex PCR reads with MiXCR, one entry per CDR3 protein. Altogether about 580,000 distinct CDR3 sequences are present, approximately 13% being singletons, with the ten largest covering around 5.4%. The record originates from a study of T cells in Graves' hyperthyroidism and ophthalmopathy. The TCR sequence derives from a woman in her 30s with Graves' hyperthyroidism that later progressed to Graves' ophthalmopathy. Sequences were obtained from blood.

The CDR3 loop is CAWSFSNGPYEQYF. The CDR3 DNA reads TGTGCCTGGAGTTTCTCAAATGGCCCCTACGAGCAGTACTTC. This sequence joins TRBV30 and TRBJ2-7, with D uncertain. The V and J ends lost 2 bases and 2 bases respectively, with 13 bases between them. The CDR3 is 14 amino acids. Germline V gene data show CDR1 as GTSNPN and CDR2 as SVGIG (reference sequence).